The source of this T cell receptor beta chain is a study of molecular identifiers for immune sequencing clone quantification. Overall study: Four of five RNA aliquots from roughly 21,000 or 96,000 naive CD8 T cells were sequenced. Study-wide points: Spiked Jurkat TCR RNA equivalent to one cell was reportedly detectable in roughly 1 million naive cells.

TCRdb recomputed calls from the PCR reads with MiXCR, one row per CDR3 protein. The sample comprises about 500,000 distinct CDR3 sequences, under 30% of which are singletons, and over 0.6% rests with the top ten. About this clonotype: Its antigen remains unknown. Given a much more abundant clone one base away, this may be a read error.

CDR1 and CDR2 (germline): SGHTA, FQGNSA. CDR3 length: 15 residues. The receptor was isolated from a human donor in good health. Some libraries in this study had Jurkat cell RNA spiked in. The sample taken for sequencing was naive CD8+ T cells from blood, with Jurkat cell RNA spiked in. The subset here: FACS-sorted CD8+CD4-CCR7+CD45RA+ naive T cells. The chain is built from TRBV7-2 and TRBJ2-7, with 9 bases fitting TRBD2. Here the CDR3 DNA reads TGTGCCAGCAGCGCCCTTAGCGGGGGTTCCTACGCGCAGTACTTC. Translation: CASSALSGGSYAQYF.